Listed below are T cell receptor beta chains from one sample, sequenced in a study of beta chain features in type 1 diabetes. Assay: immunoSEQ multiplex PCR; the TCRdb copy retains only in-frame clones and omits some. The table records roughly 310,000 clones, approximately 10% of them present only once. Sequencing was carried out using naive CD4+ T cells from blood. The receptors were sampled from a woman in her thirties in good health. CDR3s include the opening cysteine and the closing phenylalanine or tryptophan. D genes are given only for firm matches. Clone size, where shown, is once, few, many, or a class for clones that have expanded.

>TRBJ2-3|TRBV7-9|TRBD2|-
TGTGCCAGCAGCTCTCCTAGCGGGAGGGAGGATACGCAGTATTTT
CASSSPSGREDTQYF
>TRBJ2-7|TRBV9|TRBD2|-
TGTGCCAGCAGCGAGGGGATCGGGGGGGCAGGGACATGGGAGCAGTACTTC
CASSEGIGGAGTWEQYF
>TRBJ2-1|TRBV5-4|TRBD1|few
TGTGCCAGCAGCTCAGGACAGGGGGGGATCTACAATGAGCAGTTCTTC
CASSSGQGGIYNEQFF
>TRBJ2-3|TRBV4-1|TRBD2|-
TGCGCCAGCAGCCAGCGCGGGACTAGCGGTCCATTTGGGAGCACAGATACGCAGTATTTT
CASSQRGTSGPFGSTDTQYF
>TRBJ2-2|TRBV6-5|-|few
TGTGCCAGCAGTTCTGGAGGGGTCACCGGGGAGCTGTTTTTT
CASSSGGVTGELFF
>TRBJ2-1|TRBV7-9|TRBD2|-
TGTGCCAGCAGCTCCCAGCGACGTAGCGGGGCCGCCTCCTACAATGAGCAGTTCTTC
CASSSQRRSGAASYNEQFF
>TRBJ2-7|TRBV4-3|TRBD1|-
TGCGCCAGCAGCCAACCGGGACAGGGTGCCCACGAGCAGTACTTC
CASSQPGQGAHEQYF
>TRBJ2-1|TRBV27|TRBD2|-
TGTGCCAGCACCCGGACTAGCGGGTCAGTAAATGAGCAGTTCTTC
CASTRTSGSVNEQFF
>TRBJ2-5|TRBV5-1|TRBD2|-
TGCGCCAGCAGTCCGGGGGGTGAAGAGACCCAGTACTTC
CASSPGGEETQYF
>TRBJ2-7|TRBV29-1|TRBD2|few
TGCAGCGTTGAACGACTAGCGGGAGTGAGCGAGCAGTACTTC
CSVERLAGVSEQYF
>TRBJ1-5|TRBV19|-|-
TGTGCCAGTAGTGACAGGCCGAAGGGAAAAAATCAGCCCCAGCATTTT
CASSDRPKGKNQPQHF
>TRBJ2-3|TRBV28|TRBD2|-
TGTGCCACCTCCCCGCGGGAGGCGGATACGCAGTATTTT
CATSPREADTQYF
>TRBJ1-2|TRBV30|-|few
TGTGCCTGGACCACACCCCGGACACAGAACTATGGCTACACCTTC
CAWTTPRTQNYGYTF
>TRBJ2-3|TRBV10-3|TRBD2|few
TGTGCCATCAGTGGACTAGCGGATAACACAGATACGCAGTATTTT
CAISGLADNTDTQYF
>TRBJ2-1|TRBV27|-|-
TGTGCCAGCAGTTTCCGCAAACGGGGCATGCGGGAATACAATGAGCAGTTCTTC
CASSFRKRGMREYNEQFF
>TRBJ2-5|TRBV19|-|-
TGTGCCAGTAGCCAGCAAGAGACCCAGTACTTC
CASSQQETQYF
>TRBJ2-1|TRBV15|TRBD1|-
TGTGCCACCAGCTACCGGACAGGGCGTAATGAGCAGTTCTTC
CATSYRTGRNEQFF
>TRBJ1-2|TRBV6-5|-|-
TGTGCCAGCAGTTACTCGGAGGGATCCGGTGGCTACACCTTC
CASSYSEGSGGYTF
>TRBJ1-2|TRBV7-9|-|-
TGTGCCAGCAGCTTATCCCCCTCCTGGGAGGCCGACACCTTC
CASSLSPSWEADTF
>TRBJ1-1|TRBV29-1|TRBD1|-
TGCAGCGTAGCCCGGGACAGGGCTGCTGAAGCTTTCTTT
CSVARDRAAEAFF
>TRBJ1-4|TRBV2|TRBD1|few
TGTGCCAGCAGTGAAGCGGGACAGCCGACCTTTAATGAAAAACTGTTTTTT
CASSEAGQPTFNEKLFF
>TRBJ2-1|TRBV30|-|few
TGTGCCTGGAGTGCCGTGGACACCGACAATGAGCAGTTCTTC
CAWSAVDTDNEQFF
>TRBJ2-1|TRBV5-1|-|few
TGCGCCAGCAGCTACCTACCCGGGGTGGATGAGCAGTTCTTC
CASSYLPGVDEQFF
>TRBJ1-2|TRBV27|TRBD1|-
TGTGCCAGCAGTCCAAGACAGGGGGCGCTCGATTATGGCTACACCTTC
CASSPRQGALDYGYTF
>TRBJ1-1|TRBV7-9|-|-
TGTGCCAGCAGCTTAGGGAACGACAGGCCCGGTGGAGCTTTCTTT
CASSLGNDRPGGAFF
>TRBJ2-7|TRBV19|TRBD2|-
TGTGCCAGTAGTTCGCTGACTAGCGGGAGTCCCTACGAGCAGTACTTC
CASSSLTSGSPYEQYF
>TRBJ2-7|TRBV28|-|few
TGTGCCAGCAGCCTAGCGTGGGAGCAGTACTTC
CASSLAWEQYF
>TRBJ2-2|TRBV28|-|-
TGTGCCAGCAGTAAGAGTTCCACCGGGGAGCTGTTTTTT
CASSKSSTGELFF
>TRBJ1-3|TRBV29-1|TRBD1|few
TGCAGCGTGGGACAGTCGGAAAACACCATATATTTT
CSVGQSENTIYF
>TRBJ2-1|TRBV7-3|TRBD2|few
TGTGCCAGCAGCCCCGCTAGCGGGGGCTTCAATGAGCAGTTCTTC
CASSPASGGFNEQFF
>TRBJ2-1|TRBV7-3|TRBD1|few
TGTGCCAGCAGCTTATTTGTGGGACAGAACAATGAGCAGTTCTTC
CASSLFVGQNNEQFF
>TRBJ1-5|TRBV7-9|TRBD1|few
TGTGCCAGCAGCCGAGGGGGCGCGAGAATCAATCAGCCCCAGCATTTT
CASSRGGARINQPQHF
>TRBJ2-1|TRBV7-7|TRBD2|-
TGTGCTAGCAGCATCGGACTAGCGGGAGGTCGTGATGAGCAGTTCTTC
CASSIGLAGGRDEQFF
>TRBJ2-3|TRBV5-1|TRBD2|-
TGCGCCAGCAGCCTAGGGACTAGCGGTGATACGCAGTATTTT
CASSLGTSGDTQYF
>TRBJ2-7|TRBV7-2|-|few
TGTGCCAGCAGCCCCGAGCACTGGTACGAGCAGTACTTC
CASSPEHWYEQYF
>TRBJ1-2|TRBV28|-|few
TGTGCCAGCAGTTTGGGGGGAGCGTCTAACTATGGCTACACCTTC
CASSLGGASNYGYTF
>TRBJ1-3|TRBV4-3|-|-
TGCGCCAGCAGCCCAAAATCAGGGGCTGGAAACACCATATATTTT
CASSPKSGAGNTIYF
>TRBJ1-5|TRBV4-1|TRBD1|few
TGCGCCAGCAGCCAAGGAGGACAGGGCTCAGGACAGCCCCAGCATTTT
CASSQGGQGSGQPQHF
>TRBJ2-1|TRBV28|TRBD1|few
TGTGCCAGCGGGGGAACAGGGGTGCCCTACAATGAGCAGTTCTTC
CASGGTGVPYNEQFF
>TRBJ2-7|TRBV2|-|few
TGTGCCAGCAGTGAACTGGCATACTACGAGCAGTACTTC
CASSELAYYEQYF
>TRBJ2-1|TRBV14|TRBD2|-
TGTGCCAGCAGCCAAAAGCGGGAGCTGCAGTTCTTC
CASSQKRELQFF
>TRBJ1-4|TRBV18|TRBD1|few
TGTGCCAGCTCAGAGGACAGGGGGCGTGAAAAACTGTTTTTT
CASSEDRGREKLFF
>TRBJ2-1|TRBV7-8|TRBD2|few
TGTGCCAGCAGCTTTCTCCTAGCGGGAGGTCCCTCGGGGAATGAGCAGTTCTTC
CASSFLLAGGPSGNEQFF
>TRBJ2-7|TRBV11-2|TRBD1|few
TGTGCCAGCAGCTTAGCGGGGACAGGGGCCTACGAGCAGTACTTC
CASSLAGTGAYEQYF
>TRBJ1-5|TRBV7-2|-|few
TGTGCCAGCAGCTTATTCCCAGGGGATGGCAATCAGCCCCAGCATTTT
CASSLFPGDGNQPQHF